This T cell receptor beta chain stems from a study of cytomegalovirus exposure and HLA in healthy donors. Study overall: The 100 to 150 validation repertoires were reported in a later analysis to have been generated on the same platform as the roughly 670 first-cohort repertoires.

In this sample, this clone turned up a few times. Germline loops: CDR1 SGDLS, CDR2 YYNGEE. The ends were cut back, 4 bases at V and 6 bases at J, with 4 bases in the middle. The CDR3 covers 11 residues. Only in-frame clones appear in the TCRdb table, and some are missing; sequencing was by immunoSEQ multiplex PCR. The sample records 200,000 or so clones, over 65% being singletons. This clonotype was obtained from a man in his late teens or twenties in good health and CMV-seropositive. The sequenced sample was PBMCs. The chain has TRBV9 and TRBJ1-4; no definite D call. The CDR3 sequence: CASSSDEKLFF. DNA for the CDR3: TGTGCCAGCAGCTCGGATGAAAAACTGTTTTTT.